The next 30 T cell receptor beta chains were all read from a single sample in a study of blood T cells in healthy people across ages (dated by TCRdb to about 2015). Receptor libraries were prepared by 5' RACE. Sequenced using an Illumina HiSeq 2500. The second PCR ran for roughly 7 to 11 cycles and used a J-beta primer mix along with a sample-barcoded 5' primer. TCRdb reworked the public reads: Q25 trimming with fastp, MiXCR clone assembly, productive beta chains retained. Rows matching on CDR3 protein sequence are summarized as one entry with the most common DNA and genes. The sample table shows about 1.4 million distinct CDR3 sequences, and approximately 63% are seen once. Jointly, the top ten make up roughly 7% of the sample. Sequencing was done on a sample of blood. These receptors were taken from a man aged 18 to 29 in good health.

This clonotype showed up just a few times. The CDR3 protein is CASNRGIREDTQYF. CDR3 DNA sequence: TGTGCCAGCAACCGGGGAATTCGAGAAGATACGCAGTATTTT. The gene calls are TRBV11-2 and TRBJ2-3, with D maybe TRBD2 (5 bases). The CDR3 has 14 residues. V gave up 7 bases and J gave up 5 bases, with 16 bases separating them. Germline lookup yields CDR1 SGHAT and CDR2 FQNNGV.

The V and J genes are TRBV6-1 and TRBJ2-2; D is unresolved. CDR1 is MNHNS, CDR2 SASEGT, per germline. There are 16 residues in the CDR3. V gave up 6 bases and J gave up 2 bases, with 16 bases separating them. CDR3 amino acids: CASREYLQPNTGELFF. The CDR3 DNA reads TGTGCCAGCAGGGAATACTTACAACCAAACACCGGGGAGCTGTTTTTT.

V and J are TRBV20-1 and TRBJ2-7; no clear D gene. With 2 bases removed from V and 3 bases from J, the gap between germline ends came to 11 bases. The germline CDR1 and CDR2 sequences are DFQATT and SNEGSKA (reference sequence). CDR3 length: 13 residues. The CDR3 spells CSARQVNLYEQYF. The CDR3 nucleotides are TGCAGTGCTAGACAGGTTAACCTCTACGAGCAGTACTTC.

This clonotype was seen a few times. The chain has TRBV4-2 and TRBJ1-2; unclear D gene. The V end was cut by 0 bases, the J end by 3 bases, with 11 bases between. CDR1 is LGHNA and CDR2 is YNFKEQ in the germline V gene. The CDR3 runs 15 residues. In DNA form, the CDR3 reads TGTGCCAGCAGCCAAGAAGGAGGGCTTGACTATGGCTACACCTTC. Its protein is CASSQEGGLDYGYTF.

This clonotype was recorded only once. The J gene is TRBJ2-3, the V gene TRBV9; 8 positions match TRBD2. The CDR3 spans 19 residues. J gave up 2 bases and V 0 bases, and 14 bases lay outside the gene matches. Germline values: CDR1 SGDLS, CDR2 YYNGEE. In nucleotides, the CDR3 is TGTGCCAGCAGCGTAGTAGCGAACCCGACTAGCGAGGACACAGATACGCAGTATTTT. Protein product: CASSVVANPTSEDTDTQYF.

The chain joins TRBV4-1 to TRBJ2-2; 10 bases map to TRBD1. CDR1 is MGHRA, CDR2 YSYEKL, per germline. This CDR3 spans 17 amino acids. Germline trimming cut 3 bases from V and 3 bases from J; bases unmatched to any gene: 7. The DNA for the CDR3 is TGCGCCAGCAGCCAGACCACCGGGACAGGGGACACCGGGGAGCTGTTTTTT. It translates to CASSQTTGTGDTGELFF.

The rearrangement uses TRBV27 and TRBJ2-7; D gene unclear. The length of the CDR3 is 13 residues. With 2 bases removed from V and 4 bases from J, the gap between germline ends came to 9 bases. Per the germline V gene, CDR1 is MNHEY and CDR2 is SMNVEV (reference sequence). The CDR3 DNA reads TGTGCCAGCAGTTTAAAAACCTATTACGAGCAGTACTTC. Translating it yields CASSLKTYYEQYF.

This clonotype was found once. The chain carries TRBV7-9 and TRBJ1-1; D remains unclear. V lost 6 bases and J 5 bases, leaving 13 bases between the germline ends. This CDR3 is 13 amino acids long. Germline assignment: CDR1 SEHNR and CDR2 FQNEAQ (reference sequence). The CDR3 loop is CASSLGEWTEAFF. The CDR3 nucleotides are TGTGCCAGCAGTCTAGGTGAGTGGACTGAAGCTTTCTTT.

The sample holds a few counts of this clonotype. V gene TRBV6-4 combines with J gene TRBJ2-1; 9 bases are shared with TRBD2. The V and J ends lost 2 bases and 4 bases, in that order; junction bases with no gene match: 0. There are 14 residues in the CDR3. Germline CDR1 reads MRHNA; CDR2 reads SNTAGT. CDR3 nucleotides: TGTGCCAGCAGTGACGGACTAGCGTACAATGAGCAGTTCTTC. This translates into CASSDGLAYNEQFF.

This clonotype was picked up a small number of times. This chain uses TRBV7-2 with TRBJ2-1; possible D gene TRBD2, 6 bases. The CDR3 has 12 amino acids. Germline V lookup: CDR1 SGHTA, CDR2 FQGNSA. Trimming took off 1 base at V and 15 bases at J, with 13 bases between the two ends. The CDR3 region is CASSLDAGLPFF. The CDR3, as DNA: TGTGCCAGCAGCTTAGATGCGGGATTACCGTTCTTC.

The chain links TRBV7-9 to TRBJ1-1; D gene uncertain. The CDR3 is made up of 12 amino acids. The germline V gene has CDR1 SEHNR and CDR2 FQNEAQ (reference sequence). Trimming shortened V by 6 bases and J by 8 bases, and 13 bases separated the two germline ends. CDR3: CASSDGPAEAFF. The CDR3 DNA sequence: TGTGCCAGCAGTGATGGACCAGCAGAAGCTTTCTTT.

This chain joins TRBV5-1 and TRBJ2-2, with 8 nucleotides matching TRBD1. The germline V gene encodes CDR1 SGHRS and CDR2 YFSETQ. Trimming at V came to 3 bases and at J to 4 bases, leaving 5 bases not matched to a gene. CDR3 length equals 15 residues. CDR3 bases: TGCGCCAGCAGCTGGGAAGGACAGGGCACCGGGGAGCTGTTTTTT. The encoded protein is CASSWEGQGTGELFF. Using reference TRBV5-1 and TRBJ2-2 for the parts outside the CDR3, the full variable domain is KAGVTQTPRYLIKTRGQQVTLSCSPISGHRSVSWYQQTPGQGLQFLFEYFSETQRNKGNFPGRFSGRQFSNSRSEMNVSTLELGDSALYLCASSWEGQGTGELFFGEGSRLTVL.

The chain employs TRBV28 and TRBJ1-2, with 9 bases matching TRBD1. Germline V gives CDR1 MDHEN, CDR2 SYDVKM. The CDR3 has 17 residues. V dropped 1 base and J dropped 8; count of bases not matched to a gene: 14. CDR3 in amino acids: CASSLSTGTGYLSGYTF. CDR3 coding DNA: TGTGCCAGCAGTTTATCGACCGGGACAGGGTATCTTAGCGGCTACACCTTC.

The chain has TRBV20-1 and TRBJ1-1; 7 nucleotides match TRBD1. The germline V gene has CDR1 DFQATT and CDR2 SNEGSKA (reference sequence). Trimming removed 0 bases from V and 8 bases from J; junction bases left unmatched: 6. The length of the CDR3 is 13 residues. CDR3 in amino acids: CSARDMVTGEAFF. The CDR3 region has the DNA TGCAGTGCTAGAGATATGGTGACAGGGGAAGCTTTCTTT.

The gene calls are TRBV3-1 and TRBJ2-3; D gene uncertain. This CDR3 is built from 12 residues. CDR1 and CDR2 from the germline V gene are LGHDT and YNNKEL (reference sequence). Trimming removed 1 base at V and 7 bases at J, with 6 bases between. CDR3 sequence reads: CASSQGVNTQYF. CDR3 DNA sequence: TGTGCCAGCAGCCAAGGGGTGAATACGCAGTATTTT.

The V and J genes are TRBV27 and TRBJ2-7; D unclear. Trimming took 2 bases from V and 3 from J, leaving 20 bases between them. The CDR3 extends over 17 amino acids. Germline V gives CDR1 MNHEY, CDR2 SMNVEV (reference sequence). The CDR3 DNA reads as TGTGCCAGCAGTTTAAGGGCCTTTAGTTCGGAGATCTACGAGCAGTACTTC. This translates into CASSLRAFSSEIYEQYF.

The chain employs TRBV6-6 and TRBJ2-5; possibly TRBD2 for D (5 bases). Trimming left V 0 bases short and J 6 bases short, with 11 bases between. Germline values: CDR1 MNHNY, CDR2 SVGAGI (reference sequence). The CDR3 totals 14 residues. The DNA of the CDR3 is TGTGCCAGCAGTTACTCGAGGGATGGTAAGACCCAGTACTTC. This codes for CASSYSRDGKTQYF.

A few counts support this clonotype. The CDR3 spells CASSLTGGVDGYTF. CDR3 coding DNA: TGTGCCAGCAGCTTAACAGGGGGCGTAGATGGCTACACCTTC. V usage is TRBV7-2 and J usage is TRBJ1-2; 9 positions agree with TRBD1. From germline, CDR1 is SGHTA and CDR2 FQGNSA. This CDR3 has 14 amino acids. Germline trimming cut 2 bases from V and 6 bases from J; bases unmatched to any gene: 4. Filled out from reference TRBV7-2 and TRBJ1-2, the complete variable domain reads GAGVSQSPSNKVTEKGKDVELRCDPISGHTALYWYRQSLGQGLEFLIYFQGNSAPDKSGLPSDRFSAERTGGSVSTLTIQRTQQEDSAVYLCASSLTGGVDGYTFGSGTRLTVV.

The chain combines TRBV29-1 with TRBJ2-3; weak D call: TRBD1 (5 bases). The V gene's germline CDR1 is SQVTM and CDR2 ANQGSEA. V was clipped by 7 bases and J by 0 bases, with 14 bases between them. This CDR3 has 14 amino acids. The CDR3 region has the DNA TGCAGCGCCCTCACAGGTTTTAGCACAGATACGCAGTATTTT. Translated: CSALTGFSTDTQYF.

This clonotype was found a few times. The gene calls are TRBV7-8 and TRBJ2-5; D is uncertain. The better agreement between TRBJ2-7 and the DNA end casts doubt on the J call. Per the germline V gene, CDR1 is SGHVS and CDR2 is FQNEAQ. CDR3 length: 9 amino acids. This chain's CDR3 is CASSCEQYF. In nucleotides, the CDR3 is TGTGCCAGCAGCTGCGAGCAGTACTTC.

V gene TRBV6-1 combines with J gene TRBJ2-7, with 8 bases that match TRBD1. The CDR3 totals 15 residues. Losses at the gene ends were 4 bases for V and 1 base for J; bases not matched to a gene: 6. Germline assignment: CDR1 MNHNS and CDR2 SASEGT. The CDR3 DNA is TGTGCCAGCAGTGCAGGGGGCCCAGTTTCCTACGAGCAGTACTTC. Translation gives CASSAGGPVSYEQYF.

The chain couples TRBV10-1 to TRBJ2-5; 7 bases fit TRBD1. CDR3 length: 15 amino acids. Per the germline V gene, CDR1 is WNHNN and CDR2 is SYGVQD (reference sequence). Germline trimming cut 3 bases from V and 0 bases from J; bases unmatched to any gene: 4. The CDR3 DNA follows: TGCGCCAGCAGTGATTCCAGGGGGTACCAAGAGACCCAGTACTTC. It specifies CASSDSRGYQETQYF.

In this sample, this clonotype turned up a few times. The chain carries TRBV11-2 and TRBJ2-6; a possible D gene is TRBD1 (6 bases). The CDR3 length is 16 residues. With 2 bases removed from V and 0 bases from J, the gap between germline ends came to 8 bases. Germline CDR1 reads SGHAT; CDR2 reads FQNNGV. The CDR3 spells CASSLQGFSGANVLTF. CDR3 sequence (DNA): TGTGCCAGCAGCTTACAGGGGTTCTCTGGGGCCAACGTCCTGACTTTC.

This clonotype was counted a few times. The chain uses TRBV6-2 or TRBV6-3 and TRBJ2-4; D is possibly TRBD1 (6 bases). Germline V gene lookup returns CDR1 MNHEY and CDR2 SVGEGT. This CDR3 is 16 amino acids long. Trimming took off 7 bases at V and 0 bases at J, with 16 bases between the two ends. This CDR3 reads CASKLGGDLAKNIQYF. Written as DNA, the CDR3 is TGTGCCAGCAAATTAGGGGGAGACCTAGCCAAAAACATTCAGTACTTC.

This sequence joins TRBV11-2 and TRBJ2-5; D gene uncertain. The length of the CDR3 is 14 residues. CDR1 and CDR2 from the germline V gene are SGHAT and FQNNGV. V was clipped by 3 bases and J by 0 bases, with 8 bases between them. CDR3 region: CASSFDWYQETQYF. CDR3 bases: TGTGCCAGCAGCTTCGACTGGTACCAAGAGACCCAGTACTTC.

This clonotype was seen at least ten times. The chain couples TRBV12-3 or TRBV12-4 to TRBJ2-7; no reliable D call. The CDR3 sequence is 11 residues long. Trimming left V 6 bases short and J 7 bases short, with 10 bases between. Here the CDR3 reads CASSLMGEQYF. In DNA form, the CDR3 reads TGTGCCAGCAGCTTAATGGGGGAGCAGTACTTC.

This clonotype has just a few counts. The rearrangement joins TRBV20-1 to TRBJ2-1; 10 nucleotides match TRBD1. The J call could be wrong; TRBJ2-7 is a better fit for the DNA end. Germline CDR1 reads DFQATT; CDR2 reads SNEGSKA (reference sequence). The CDR3 sequence is 14 residues long. In DNA form, the CDR3 reads TGCAGTGCTAGCTGGGACAGGGGTCTCCACGAGCAGTACTTC. Amino acid sequence: CSASWDRGLHEQYF.

The table lists this clonotype with a few counts. The CDR3 nucleotides read TGTGCCAGCAGTTTACGTCCTCACTACGAGCAGTACTTC. It yields the protein CASSLRPHYEQYF. The chain couples TRBV27 to TRBJ2-4, with D hard to call. The J call is doubtful: the DNA matches TRBJ2-7 better. CDR1 is MNHEY and CDR2 is SMNVEV in the germline V gene (reference sequence). This CDR3 spans 13 amino acids.

The rearrangement links TRBV27 to TRBJ2-3; the D is unclear. Trimming left V 2 bases short and J 2 bases short, with 20 bases between. The CDR3 sequence is 18 residues long. Germline loops: CDR1 MNHEY, CDR2 SMNVEV (reference sequence). The chain's CDR3 is CASSLRRLAIPHTDTQYF. The CDR3 nucleotides are TGTGCCAGCAGTTTAAGGAGATTAGCCATACCACACACAGATACGCAGTATTTT.

This clonotype appeared a few times. The J gene is TRBJ1-1, the V gene TRBV6-6; 9 bases agree with TRBD1. J was trimmed by 6 bases and V by 7 bases; bases with no gene match: 12. The CDR3 extends over 15 amino acids. From germline, CDR1 is MNHNY and CDR2 SVGAGI (reference sequence). CDR3 sequence (DNA): TGTGCCAGCACCCAGCGGAGGGACAGGGAGTCTGAAGCTTTCTTT. Translation gives CASTQRRDRESEAFF.